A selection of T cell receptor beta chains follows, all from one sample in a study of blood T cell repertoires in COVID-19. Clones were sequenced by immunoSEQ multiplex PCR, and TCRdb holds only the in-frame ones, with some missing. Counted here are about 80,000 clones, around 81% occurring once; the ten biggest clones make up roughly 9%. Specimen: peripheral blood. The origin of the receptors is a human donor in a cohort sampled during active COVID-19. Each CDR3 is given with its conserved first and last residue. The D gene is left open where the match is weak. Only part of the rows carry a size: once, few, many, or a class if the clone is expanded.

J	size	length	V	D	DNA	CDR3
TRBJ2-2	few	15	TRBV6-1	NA	TGTGCCAGCAGTGAACAGTCCCTCTCCCCCGGGGAGCTGTTTTTT	CASSEQSLSPGELFF
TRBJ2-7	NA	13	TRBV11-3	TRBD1	TGTGCCAGCAGCCACGGCTGGGGACAGGGTGAGTACTTC	CASSHGWGQGEYF
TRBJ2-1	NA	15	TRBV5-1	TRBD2	TGCGCCAGCAGCTCGACTAGCGGGAGGCCTAATGAGCAGTTCTTC	CASSSTSGRPNEQFF
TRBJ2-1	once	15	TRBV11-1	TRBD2	TGTGCCAGCACCTTAGGGACTAGCGGCTACAATGAGCAGTTCTTC	CASTLGTSGYNEQFF
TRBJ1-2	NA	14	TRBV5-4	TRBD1	TGTGCCAGCAGCTTGACAGGGGATACGGGAGGCTACACCTTC	CASSLTGDTGGYTF
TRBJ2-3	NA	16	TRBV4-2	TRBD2	TGTGCCAGCAGCCAACACGGACGGGGGGACTCAGATACGCAGTATTTT	CASSQHGRGDSDTQYF
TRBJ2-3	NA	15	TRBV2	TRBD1	TGTGCCAGCACCTTCGAGACAGGGGGTAGGGATACGCAGTATTTT	CASTFETGGRDTQYF
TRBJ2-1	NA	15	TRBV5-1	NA	TGCGCCAGCAGCTTGGTGCAGGGGAGCTACAATGAGCAGTTCTTC	CASSLVQGSYNEQFF
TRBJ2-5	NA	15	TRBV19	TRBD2	TGTGCCAGTAGTATAGGAGGGAGGGAGGGAGAGACCCAGTACTTC	CASSIGGREGETQYF
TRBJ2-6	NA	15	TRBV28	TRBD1	TGTGCCAGCGGGACAGGCTTCTCTGGGGCCAACGTCCTGACTTTC	CASGTGFSGANVLTF
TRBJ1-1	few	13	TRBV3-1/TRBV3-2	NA	TGTGCCAGCAGCCAAGATGGAGGTTTTGAAGCTTTCTTT	CASSQDGGFEAFF
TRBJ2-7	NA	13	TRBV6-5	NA	TGTGCCAGCAGTATGGGACACATCTACGAGCAGTACTTC	CASSMGHIYEQYF
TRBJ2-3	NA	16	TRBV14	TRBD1	TGTGCCAGCAGCTCTCCGGGACAGGACTACCTCGATACGCAGTATTTT	CASSSPGQDYLDTQYF
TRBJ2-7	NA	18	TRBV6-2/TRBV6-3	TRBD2	TGTGCCAGCAGTACCCCCCTGGCTCGCGGGAGTTTGTCCTACGAGCAGTACTTC	CASSTPLARGSLSYEQYF
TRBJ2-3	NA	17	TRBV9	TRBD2	TGTGCCAGCAGCGCCCGGGGAGCGGGAGGGTGGACAGATACGCAGTATTTT	CASSARGAGGWTDTQYF
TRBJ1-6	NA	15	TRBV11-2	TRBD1	TGTGCCAGCAGCCGAGGAACAGGGGAGAATTCACCCCTCCACTTT	CASSRGTGENSPLHF
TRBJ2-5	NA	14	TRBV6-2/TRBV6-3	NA	TGTGCCAGCAGCGTAGGGGTTTGGGGAGAGACCCAGTACTTC	CASSVGVWGETQYF
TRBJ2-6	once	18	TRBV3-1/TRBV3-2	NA	TGTGCCAGCAGCCGTGTGGGGGGAGAAGGCTCTGGGGCCAACGTCCTGACTTTC	CASSRVGGEGSGANVLTF
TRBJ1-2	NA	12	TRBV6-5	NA	TGTGCCAGCCGACAAGGAGGCTATGGCTACACCTTC	CASRQGGYGYTF
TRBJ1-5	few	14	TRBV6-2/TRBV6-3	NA	TGTGCCAGCAGTTATACCCAGCAGGATCAGCCCCAGCATTTT	CASSYTQQDQPQHF
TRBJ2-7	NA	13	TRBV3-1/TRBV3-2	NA	TGTGCCAGCAGCCCCCCTTTCGTCTACGAGCAGTACTTC	CASSPPFVYEQYF
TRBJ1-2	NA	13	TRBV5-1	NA	TGCGCCAGCAGCTTGGGGGCCGGACAGGGCTACACCTTC	CASSLGAGQGYTF
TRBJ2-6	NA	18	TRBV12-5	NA	TGTGCTAGTGGAAGACTTAAGGGGGTTAGCTCTGGGGCCAACGTCCTGACTTTC	CASGRLKGVSSGANVLTF
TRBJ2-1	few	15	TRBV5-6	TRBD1	TGTGCCAGCAGCTTCCCGGGACAGCCATACAATGAGCAGTTCTTC	CASSFPGQPYNEQFF
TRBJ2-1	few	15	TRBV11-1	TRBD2	TGTGCCAGCAGCCCGACTAGCGCGATATACAATGAGCAGTTCTTC	CASSPTSAIYNEQFF
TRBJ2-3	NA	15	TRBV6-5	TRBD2	TGTGCCAGCACCCCGCTAGCGGGAGATCCAGATACGCAGTATTTT	CASTPLAGDPDTQYF
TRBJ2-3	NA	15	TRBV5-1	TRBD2	TGCGCCAGCACCGCTAGCGGGGCCGGGGCAGATACGCAGTATTTT	CASTASGAGADTQYF
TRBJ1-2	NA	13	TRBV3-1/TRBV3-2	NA	TGTGCCAGCAGCCGACAGGCGAACTATGGCTACACCTTC	CASSRQANYGYTF
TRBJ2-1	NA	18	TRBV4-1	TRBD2	TGCGCCAGCAGCCCCCGTCCCGGGACTAGCTTGGGGTCTAGTGAGCAGTTCTTC	CASSPRPGTSLGSSEQFF
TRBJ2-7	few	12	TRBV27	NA	TGTGCCAGCAGAGGACAAATCTACGAGCAGTACTTC	CASRGQIYEQYF
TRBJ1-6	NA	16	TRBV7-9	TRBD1	TGTGCCAGCAGCTTAGGACAGGGGGCAGGGAATTCACCCCTCCACTTT	CASSLGQGAGNSPLHF
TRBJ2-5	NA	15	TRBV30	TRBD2	TGTGCCTGGAGTCCCGGAAGACTAGCTGAAGAGACCCAGTACTTC	CAWSPGRLAEETQYF
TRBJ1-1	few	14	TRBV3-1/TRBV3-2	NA	TGTGCCAGCAGCCTTCAACTAGGTACCGCTGAAGCTTTCTTT	CASSLQLGTAEAFF
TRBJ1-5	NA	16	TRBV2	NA	TGTGCCAGCAGTCCCAGACAGCCCTTAGGCAATCAGCCCCAGCATTTT	CASSPRQPLGNQPQHF
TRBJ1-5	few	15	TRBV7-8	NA	TGTGCCAGCAGCTTAGCGGCAGGGAACAATCAGCCCCAGCATTTT	CASSLAAGNNQPQHF
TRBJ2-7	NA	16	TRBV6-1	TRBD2	TGTGCCAGCAGTGAAGGGACTAGCGGGCTCACCTACGAGCAGTACTTC	CASSEGTSGLTYEQYF
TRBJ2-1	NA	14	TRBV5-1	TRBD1	TGCGCCAGCAGCTTAGGGACAGCCAACAATGAGCAGTTCTTC	CASSLGTANNEQFF
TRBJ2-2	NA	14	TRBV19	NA	TGTGCCAGTAAACCAACAGGGAGCACCGGGGAGCTGTTTTTT	CASKPTGSTGELFF
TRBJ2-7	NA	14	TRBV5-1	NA	TGCGCCAGCAGCCCTAGGACAGACTCCTACGAGCAGTACTTC	CASSPRTDSYEQYF
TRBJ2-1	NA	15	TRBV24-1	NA	TGTGCCACCAGCCGTTCCGGCGGGGCCTACAATGAGCAGTTCTTC	CATSRSGGAYNEQFF
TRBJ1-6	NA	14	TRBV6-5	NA	TGTGCCAGCAGTTACGCAACAGCTAATTCACCCCTCCACTTT	CASSYATANSPLHF
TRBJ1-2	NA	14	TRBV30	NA	TGTGCCTGGAGTCCAGCGGGCAGGGCGGGTGGCTACACCTTC	CAWSPAGRAGGYTF
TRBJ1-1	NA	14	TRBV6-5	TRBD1	TGTGCCAGCAGTAGGGACAGGGAGAACACTGAAGCTTTCTTT	CASSRDRENTEAFF
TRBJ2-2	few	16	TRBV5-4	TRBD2	TGTGCCAGCAGCTTCACTAGCGGGGGTGGCACCGGGGAGCTGTTTTTT	CASSFTSGGGTGELFF